These T cell receptor beta chains were read from a single sample in a study of T cells in Graves' hyperthyroidism and ophthalmopathy. TCRdb passed the multiplex PCR reads through MiXCR, listing each CDR3 protein once. The sample shows around 350,000 distinct CDR3 sequences, about 25% of them seen only once. Source material: blood. The receptors were sampled from a man aged 45 to 65 with Graves' hyperthyroidism. Each CDR3 is given with its conserved first and last residue. The order of the fields is D gene, clone size, J gene, V gene, CDR3 DNA, CDR3 protein. A D gene is named only where the DNA matches it firmly. Clone size is shown for a subset of rows, as once, few, many or a class of expanded clone.

>NA|few|TRBJ1-4|TRBV11-3
TGTGCCAGCAGCTTGGGAGGGGTTAATGAAAAACTGTTTTTT
CASSLGGVNEKLFF
>NA|once|TRBJ2-1|TRBV20-1
TGCAGTGCTAGTAAGGGCGGGGTCTACAATGAGCAGTTCTTC
CSASKGGVYNEQFF
>NA|NA|TRBJ2-5|TRBV12-3/TRBV12-4
TGTGCCAGCAGTCCTCAGGGGTTTTGGGAGACCCAGTACTTC
CASSPQGFWETQYF
>TRBD2|many|TRBJ2-7|TRBV20-1
TGCAGTGCTAGGAGTCTAGCGGGAGGACCATACGAGCAGTACTTC
CSARSLAGGPYEQYF
>NA|NA|TRBJ1-2|TRBV7-2
TGTGCCAGCAGCGCAATGGACCAACGTTACTACACCTTC
CASSAMDQRYYTF
>NA|NA|TRBJ2-7|TRBV28
TGTGCCAGCAGGTCGGGACCATCCTACGAGCAGTACTTC
CASRSGPSYEQYF
>TRBD2|NA|TRBJ2-4|TRBV5-5
TGTGCCAGCAGCCACGCGGGCAGGGAGGGAAACATTCAGTACTTC
CASSHAGREGNIQYF
>NA|NA|TRBJ2-7|TRBV3-1
TGTGCCAGCAGCCGGGGGGGGGGCACCGAGCAGTACTTC
CASSRGGGTEQYF
>NA|NA|TRBJ1-1|TRBV19
TGTGCCAGTAGTATTGGCAGGGTAGGCACTGAAGCTTTCTTT
CASSIGRVGTEAFF
>TRBD2|NA|TRBJ2-3|TRBV15
TGTGCCACTAAGCGGGGGTCGAACACAGATACGCAGTATTTT
CATKRGSNTDTQYF
>TRBD2|few|TRBJ2-1|TRBV20-1
TGCAGTGCATCCGGGACTAGCGGGAGCAATGAGCAGTTCTTC
CSASGTSGSNEQFF
>TRBD2|many|TRBJ2-1|TRBV20-1
TGCAGTGCCGACTCCGGACTAGCGGGAAGCAATGAGCAGTTCTTC
CSADSGLAGSNEQFF
>NA|NA|TRBJ2-3|TRBV11-1
TGTGCCAGCAGCCCTGACACAGATACGCAGTGTTTT
CASSPDTDTQCF
>NA|NA|TRBJ2-1|TRBV29-1
TGCAGCGCACCTACCAACTCCTACAATGAGCAGTTCTTC
CSAPTNSYNEQFF
>NA|NA|TRBJ2-3|TRBV29-1
TGCAGCGTTGAACGGGAAGACGGGGCAGATACGCAGTATTTT
CSVEREDGADTQYF
>NA|NA|TRBJ2-2|TRBV9
TGTGCCAGCAGCGACGTAACGAACACCGGGGAGCTGTTTTTT
CASSDVTNTGELFF
>TRBD1|few|TRBJ2-1|TRBV6-1
TGTGCCAGCAGAGTGGGGACAGGGGTTTTCGATGAGCAGTTCTTC
CASRVGTGVFDEQFF
>TRBD1|many|TRBJ2-1|TRBV7-3
TGTGCCAGCAGCCTGACAGGGCCCTCCTACAATGAGCAGTTCTTC
CASSLTGPSYNEQFF
>NA|few|TRBJ2-5|TRBV12-3/TRBV12-4
TGTGCCAGCAGTTTAAGTATAGGAGTGAAGACCCAGTACTTC
CASSLSIGVKTQYF
>TRBD1|many|TRBJ2-5|TRBV11-2
TGTGCCAGCAGCACATGGACAGGGGCGCCGGAGACCCAGTACTTC
CASSTWTGAPETQYF
>NA|NA|TRBJ1-1|TRBV28
TGTGCCAGCAATGATGTAGGAGGGTCGAACACTGAAGCTTTCTTT
CASNDVGGSNTEAFF
>NA|NA|TRBJ2-5|TRBV18
TGTGCCAGCTCACCTGGGGCACCCCAAGAGACCCAGTACTTC
CASSPGAPQETQYF
>TRBD2|many|TRBJ2-1|TRBV3-1
TGTGCCAGCAGCCATCGCAAAAAGGGAGGGAGCTATGAGCAGTTCTTC
CASSHRKKGGSYEQFF
>NA|NA|TRBJ2-3|TRBV20-1
TGCAGTGCTAGGCGAGGCACAGATACGCAGTATTTT
CSARRGTDTQYF
>TRBD1|many|TRBJ1-1|TRBV3-1
TGTGCCAGCAGCCAAGAGGCAGGGGGCACTGAAGCTTTCTTT
CASSQEAGGTEAFF
>NA|many|TRBJ2-5|TRBV10-3
TGTGCCATCAGTGACCAGGAAGAGACCCAGTACTTC
CAISDQEETQYF
>NA|few|TRBJ2-7|TRBV30
TGTGCCTGGAGTCCGACTGCGTACGAGCAGTACTTC
CAWSPTAYEQYF
>NA|many|TRBJ1-1|TRBV18
TGTGCCAGCTCACAGGGGGGAGACACTGAAGCTTTCTTT
CASSQGGDTEAFF
>TRBD1|few|TRBJ1-2|TRBV5-5
TGTGCCAGCAGCTTGGCCGACAGGGGGCTAAGCGGCTACACCTTC
CASSLADRGLSGYTF
>TRBD1|few|TRBJ2-5|TRBV25-1
TGTGCCAGCAGTCCCGAACTGGACAGGGGGAGATACCAGTACTTC
CASSPELDRGRYQYF
>NA|few|TRBJ2-5|TRBV3-1
TGTGCCAGCAGCCAGGGGTACCAAGAGACCCAGTACTTC
CASSQGYQETQYF